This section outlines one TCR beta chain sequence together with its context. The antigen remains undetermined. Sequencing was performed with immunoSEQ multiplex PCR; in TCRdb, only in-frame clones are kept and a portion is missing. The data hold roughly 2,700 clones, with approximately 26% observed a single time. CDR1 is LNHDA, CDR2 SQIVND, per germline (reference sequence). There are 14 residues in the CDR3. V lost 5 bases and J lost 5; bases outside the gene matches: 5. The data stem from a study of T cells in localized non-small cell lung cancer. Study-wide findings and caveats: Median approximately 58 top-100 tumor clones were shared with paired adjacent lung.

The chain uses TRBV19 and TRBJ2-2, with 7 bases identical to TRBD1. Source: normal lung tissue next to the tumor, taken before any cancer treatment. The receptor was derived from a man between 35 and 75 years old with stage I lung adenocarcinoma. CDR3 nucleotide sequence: TGTGCCAGTAGTTCCGGGACAGTTACCGGGGAGCTGTTTTTT. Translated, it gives CASSSGTVTGELFF.